The present T cell receptor beta chain was sequenced within a study of read filtering for tumor transcriptome and immune sequencing. This CDR3 comprises 13 residues. Germline V CDR1 and CDR2: SGHVS, FQNEAQ. V lost 5 bases and J 4 bases, leaving 9 bases between the germline ends. This clonotype was counted many times. This library used around 0.4 ug RNA and molecular barcoded adaptors spanning alpha/delta and beta/gamma chains. Via MiXCR, TCRdb re-called the reads, giving one row per CDR3 protein. The sample holds about 24,000 distinct CDR3 sequences, around a fifth seen once. The gene calls are TRBV7-8 and TRBJ1-5; D not resolved. The sample taken for sequencing was a population of CD138-negative cells sorted from bone marrow. The sequence was collected from a donor at least 40 years old with multiple myeloma. Written as DNA, the CDR3 is TGTGCCAGCAGCCCGGAGTCTAATCAGCCCCAGCATTTT. This gives the protein CASSPESNQPQHF.